This entry lists 15 T cell receptor beta chains sequenced from one sample in a study of long-term antiretroviral therapy in people with HIV. The authors ran the immunoSEQ assay, v3.0, at survey level. TCRdb's table, derived via immunoSEQ multiplex PCR, lists solely in-frame clones and lacks some. The table shows 25,000 to 35,000 clones, with about 95% occurring only once. This sample comprised unsorted PBMCs, obtained 5.3 years after starting antiretroviral therapy. These TCRs come from a man aged 25-40 years with HIV.

This chain connects TRBV2 to TRBJ2-7; 7 bases are shared with TRBD1. Germline lookup yields CDR1 SNHLY and CDR2 FYNNEI. V gave up 8 bases and J gave up 3 bases; unmatched junction bases: 4. The CDR3 is made up of 12 amino acids. The CDR3, as DNA: TGTGCCAGCTCTGACAGGGACTACGAGCAGTACTTC. This sequence encodes CASSDRDYEQYF.

This sequence joins TRBV7-9 and TRBJ2-5; D unclear. The V end lost 5 bases, the J end lost 2 bases, and 12 bases lay between the germline ends. The CDR3 has 14 amino acids. Germline CDR1 and CDR2: SEHNR and FQNEAQ (reference sequence). CDR3 DNA sequence: TGTGCCAGCAGCCTTAGCTTCCCTCAAGAGACCCAGTACTTC. It encodes CASSLSFPQETQYF.

In its sample, this clone was seen a few times. J is TRBJ2-7 and V is TRBV19, with TRBD1 matching 8 bases. From germline, CDR1 is LNHDA and CDR2 SQIVND (reference sequence). Germline trimming cut 6 bases from V and 7 bases from J; bases unmatched to any gene: 11. This CDR3 region has 14 residues. The CDR3: CASRVSGGSREQYF. CDR3 bases: TGTGCCAGTAGAGTATCAGGGGGCAGCCGGGAGCAGTACTTC. Full variable domain (outside the CDR3, taken from reference TRBV19 and TRBJ2-7): DGGITQSPKYLFRKEGQNVTLSCEQNLNHDAMYWYRQDPGQGLRLIYYSQIVNDFQKGDIAEGYSVSREKKESFPLTVTSAQKNPTAFYLCASRVSGGSREQYFGPGTRLTVT.

The chain has TRBV11-2 and TRBJ2-4, with TRBD1 matching 9 bases. The germline V gene encodes CDR1 SGHAT and CDR2 FQNNGV. V lost 2 bases to trimming and J lost 5 bases; unmatched junction nucleotides: 4. The CDR3 consists of 15 residues. The DNA for the CDR3 is TGTGCCAGCAGCTTAAGGTGGACAGGGGAAAACATTCAGTACTTC. This encodes CASSLRWTGENIQYF.

This chain joins TRBV5-1 and TRBJ1-4; D is ambiguous. The CDR3 has 12 residues. Germline V lookup: CDR1 SGHRS, CDR2 YFSETQ. V lost 5 bases and J lost 5, with 7 bases in between. DNA for the CDR3: TGCGCCAGCAGTAAGGAGAATGAAAAACTGTTTTTT. It yields the protein CASSKENEKLFF.

The chain has TRBV11-2 and TRBJ2-5; 7 bases agree with TRBD1. From germline, CDR1 is SGHAT and CDR2 FQNNGV. V shed 7 bases, J shed 6 bases, and the junction held 8 bases outside the gene matches. The CDR3 runs to 13 residues. CDR3 protein: CASTPGGGKTQYF. Here the CDR3 DNA reads TGTGCCAGCACCCCAGGGGGTGGGAAGACCCAGTACTTC.

This chain links TRBV7-8 with TRBJ2-2; D is tentatively TRBD1 or TRBD2 (5 bases each). Germline-derived CDR1 and CDR2 are SGHVS and FQNEAQ. CDR3 length: 16 amino acids. V was pared by 0 bases and J by 5 bases, with 13 bases between. Here the CDR3 reads CASSLAGVVRTGELFF. CDR3 nucleotides: TGTGCCAGCAGCTTAGCGGGGGTTGTAAGGACCGGGGAGCTGTTTTTT.

This chain joins TRBV14 and TRBJ2-2; D not certain. The CDR3 sequence is 12 residues long. Trimming shortened V by 4 bases and J by 7 bases, and 7 bases separated the two germline ends. Germline V gene data show CDR1 as SGHDN and CDR2 as FVKESK. In DNA, the CDR3 is TGTGCCAGCAGCCCCTTGTTCGGGGAGCTGTTTTTT. This encodes CASSPLFGELFF.

The chain recombines TRBV13 with TRBJ2-7, with TRBD2 as a possible D gene (6 bases). The germline V gene encodes CDR1 PRHDT and CDR2 FYEKMQ (reference sequence). V was pared by 5 bases and J by 0 bases, with 14 bases between. The CDR3 length is 15 residues. The CDR3: CASSGHDGGSYEQYF. CDR3 bases: TGTGCCAGCAGCGGACATGACGGGGGCTCCTACGAGCAGTACTTC.

The V and J genes are TRBV19 and TRBJ2-1; the D gene is possibly TRBD2 (5 bases). The CDR3 covers 18 residues. Deletions cut 0 bases from V and 2 bases from J, with 17 bases between. From germline, CDR1 is LNHDA and CDR2 SQIVND (reference sequence). The CDR3 loop is CASSIDVASEVPYNEQFF. The CDR3 region has the DNA TGTGCCAGTAGTATAGATGTGGCTTCGGAGGTCCCCTACAATGAGCAGTTCTTC. Together with reference TRBV19 and TRBJ2-1, the CDR3 gives the full variable domain: DGGITQSPKYLFRKEGQNVTLSCEQNLNHDAMYWYRQDPGQGLRLIYYSQIVNDFQKGDIAEGYSVSREKKESFPLTVTSAQKNPTAFYLCASSIDVASEVPYNEQFFGPGTRLTVL.

The chain links TRBV12-5 to TRBJ2-7; 8 nucleotides align to TRBD1. This CDR3 is built from 13 residues. The germline V gene encodes CDR1 LGHNT and CDR2 FRNRAP. V shed 9 bases, J shed 5 bases, and the junction held 9 bases outside the gene matches. The CDR3 DNA sequence: TGTGCTAGACCGAGGACAGGGTTCCACGAGCAGTACTTC. It codes for CARPRTGFHEQYF.

The chain uses TRBV28 and TRBJ2-7, with a possible D match to TRBD2 (5 bases). This CDR3 has 16 amino acids. V dropped 4 bases and J dropped 3 bases, with 19 bases sitting between them. CDR1 and CDR2 from the germline V gene are MDHEN and SYDVKM. The CDR3 loop reads CASSSPSRGLGYEQYF. For the CDR3, the DNA is TGTGCCAGCAGTTCCCCCTCGCGAGGGTTGGGCTACGAGCAGTACTTC.

As DNA, the CDR3 is TGCGCCAGCAGCTCCGGGACAGGGCGGACTGAAGCTTTCTTT. Its protein is CASSSGTGRTEAFF. The J gene is TRBJ1-1, the V gene TRBV5-1, with 9 bases that match TRBD1. The CDR3 is 14 amino acids. From germline, CDR1 is SGHRS and CDR2 YFSETQ. With 3 bases clipped from V and 5 bases from J, the junction kept 5 bases outside the gene matches.

This clone is categorized as medium-sized (0.01 to 0.1%). V usage is TRBV7-9 and J usage is TRBJ1-5, with D perhaps TRBD1 (6 bases). The CDR3 spans 16 residues. V lost 3 bases and J 6 bases, leaving 18 bases between the germline ends. CDR1 SEHNR and CDR2 FQNEAQ come from the germline V gene (reference sequence). Here the CDR3 DNA reads TGTGCCAGCAGCTTCGGGCCCCCAGGGGAAGGTCAGCCCCAGCATTTT. Translated, it gives CASSFGPPGEGQPQHF.

This chain uses TRBV6-4 with TRBJ1-1, with D tentatively TRBD1 (6 bases). The CDR3 consists of 13 residues. V lost 4 bases to trimming and J lost 1 base, with 7 bases between them. Germline CDR1 MRHNA, CDR2 SNTAGT. CDR3 sequence: CASSGQENTEAFF. The CDR3 coding sequence is TGTGCCAGCAGTGGACAGGAGAACACTGAAGCTTTCTTT.